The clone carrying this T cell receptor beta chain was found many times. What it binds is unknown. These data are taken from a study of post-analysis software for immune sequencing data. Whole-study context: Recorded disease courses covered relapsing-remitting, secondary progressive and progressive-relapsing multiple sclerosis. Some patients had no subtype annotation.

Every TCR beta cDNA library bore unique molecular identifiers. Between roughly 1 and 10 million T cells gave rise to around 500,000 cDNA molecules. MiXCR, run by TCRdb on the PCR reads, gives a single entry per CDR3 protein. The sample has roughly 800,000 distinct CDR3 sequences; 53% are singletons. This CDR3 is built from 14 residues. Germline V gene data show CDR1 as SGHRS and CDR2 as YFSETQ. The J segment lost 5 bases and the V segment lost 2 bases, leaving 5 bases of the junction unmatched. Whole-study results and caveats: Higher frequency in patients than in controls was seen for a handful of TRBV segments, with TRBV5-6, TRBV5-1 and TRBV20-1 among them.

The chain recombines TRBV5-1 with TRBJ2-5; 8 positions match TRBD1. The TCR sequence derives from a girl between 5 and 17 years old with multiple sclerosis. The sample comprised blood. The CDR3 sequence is CASSFPGGAETQYF. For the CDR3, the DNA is TGCGCCAGCAGCTTCCCAGGGGGCGCGGAGACCCAGTACTTC. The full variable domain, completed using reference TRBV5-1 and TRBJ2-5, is KAGVTQTPRYLIKTRGQQVTLSCSPISGHRSVSWYQQTPGQGLQFLFEYFSETQRNKGNFPGRFSGRQFSNSRSEMNVSTLELGDSALYLCASSFPGGAETQYFGPGTRLLVL.